This T cell receptor (beta chain) is drawn from a study of control samples from healthy donors and cancer patients. Assay: immunoSEQ multiplex PCR; the TCRdb copy retains only in-frame clones and omits some. In the table there are 95,000 to 150,000 clones, over 75% of which are singletons. Germline lookup yields CDR1 SGDLS and CDR2 YYNGEE. Germline trimming cut 4 bases from V and 2 bases from J; bases unmatched to any gene: 4. The CDR3 spans 15 residues. The J gene is TRBJ2-5, the V gene TRBV9, with 11 bases lining up with TRBD2. The source material was blood. This sequence was found in a man in his fifties or sixties in good health. The CDR3: CASSKLAGVQETQYF. The CDR3 coding sequence is TGTGCCAGCAGCAAACTAGCGGGGGTACAAGAGACCCAGTACTTC.